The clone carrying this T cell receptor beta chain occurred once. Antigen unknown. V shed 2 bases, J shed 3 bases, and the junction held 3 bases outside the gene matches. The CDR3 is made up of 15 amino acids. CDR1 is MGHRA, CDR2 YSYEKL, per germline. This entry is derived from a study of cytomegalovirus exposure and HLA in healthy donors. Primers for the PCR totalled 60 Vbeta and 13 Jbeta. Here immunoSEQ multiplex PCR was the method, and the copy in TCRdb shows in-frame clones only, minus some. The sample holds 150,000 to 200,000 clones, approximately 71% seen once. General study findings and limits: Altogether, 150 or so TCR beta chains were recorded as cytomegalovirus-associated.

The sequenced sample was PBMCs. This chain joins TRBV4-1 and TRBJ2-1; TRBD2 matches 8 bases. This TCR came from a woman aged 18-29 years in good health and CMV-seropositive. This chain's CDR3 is CASSQTAGDYNEQFF. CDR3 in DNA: TGCGCCAGCAGCCAAACAGCGGGGGACTACAATGAGCAGTTCTTC.